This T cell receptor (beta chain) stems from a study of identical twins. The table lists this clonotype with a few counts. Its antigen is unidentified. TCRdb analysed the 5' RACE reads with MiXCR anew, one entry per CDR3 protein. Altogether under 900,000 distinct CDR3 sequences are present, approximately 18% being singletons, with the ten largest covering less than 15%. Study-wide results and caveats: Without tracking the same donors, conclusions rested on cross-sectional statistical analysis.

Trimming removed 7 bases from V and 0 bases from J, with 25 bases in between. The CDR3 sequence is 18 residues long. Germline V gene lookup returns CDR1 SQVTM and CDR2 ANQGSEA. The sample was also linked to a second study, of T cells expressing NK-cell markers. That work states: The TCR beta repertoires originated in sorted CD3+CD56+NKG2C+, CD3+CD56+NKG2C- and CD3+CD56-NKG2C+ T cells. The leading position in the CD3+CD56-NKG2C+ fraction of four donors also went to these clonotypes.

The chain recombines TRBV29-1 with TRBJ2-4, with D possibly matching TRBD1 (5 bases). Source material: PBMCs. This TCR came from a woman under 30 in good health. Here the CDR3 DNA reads TGCAGCGCCACCCTGTGGGGATCGCAGGGAAGAGCCAAAAACATTCAGTACTTC. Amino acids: CSATLWGSQGRAKNIQYF.